Following are 2 T cell receptor beta chains from one sample sequenced in a study of cytomegalovirus exposure and HLA in healthy donors. PCR was performed using 60 Vbeta and 13 Jbeta primers. The repertoire was sequenced with immunoSEQ multiplex PCR; TCRdb's copy has only in-frame clones and lacks some. In the table there are 140,000 to 150,000 clones, 65% to 80% of which are singletons. The sample consisted of PBMCs. The receptors stem from a man between 25 and 39 years old in good health and CMV-seronegative.

This clone occurred once. This sequence joins TRBV28 and TRBJ2-5; 9 bases match TRBD1. Trimming at V came to 7 bases and at J to 11 bases, leaving 8 bases not matched to a gene. The germline CDR1 and CDR2 sequences are MDHEN and SYDVKM. The CDR3 is 12 residues long. In DNA form, the CDR3 reads TGTGCCAGCACCGGACAGGGGTTGGAGCAGTACTTC. It specifies CASTGQGLEQYF.

CDR3: CASSLANDYEQYF. The CDR3 bases are TGCGCCAGCAGCTTGGCGAACGACTACGAGCAGTACTTC. This chain connects TRBV5-1 to TRBJ2-5; D not certain. The J call is in doubt because the DNA end fits TRBJ2-7 better. The length of the CDR3 is 13 residues. Per germline, CDR1 SGHRS and CDR2 YFSETQ.